This T cell receptor (beta chain) was recorded in a study of blood T cell repertoires in COVID-19. The overall study: COVID-19 samples collected from the United States, Italy and Spain covered acute and convalescent phases. Sources were T cells, B-cell-depleted T cells, or PBMCs; the material itself was cDNA or gDNA.

Germline V gene sequence: CDR1 KGHDR, CDR2 SFDVKD. This CDR3 has 14 amino acids. Trimming stripped 7 bases from V and 0 bases from J, with 9 bases between. In the original workflow: The authors estimated nucleated cell counts from reference gene primer amplification. Libraries were prepared by immunoSEQ multiplex PCR; TCRdb keeps only in-frame clonotypes and omits some of them. V, J and clone size were drawn from that table, and D and trimming were deduced from the DNA. Among 100,000 to 150,000 clones listed, roughly four fifths were seen once. The genes are TRBV24-1 and TRBJ2-1; no definite D call. This receptor was obtained from a man in his forties with active or convalescent COVID-19. Sequencing was performed on peripheral blood. The DNA of the CDR3 is TGTGCCACCAGCAGGCTTAGCTCCTACAATGAGCAGTTCTTC. Amino acids: CATSRLSSYNEQFF.